The T cell receptor (beta chain) described here comes from a study of blood T cell repertoires in COVID-19. The length of the CDR3 is 15 residues. The V gene end was trimmed by 2 bases and the J gene end by 2 bases; junction bases not matched to a gene: 4. Germline values: CDR1 SGHNT, CDR2 YENEEA. The count of this clone is one. Using immunoSEQ multiplex PCR, the repertoire was profiled, and TCRdb retains in-frame clones only, with some absent. The sample lists 130,000 or so clones, about four fifths seen once, with about 3.7% in the top ten. Input material: PBMCs or T cells enriched from blood (not recorded which). This TCR came from a woman between 45 and 60 years old with acute COVID-19. This rearrangement joins TRBV11-3 to TRBJ1-2; TRBD1 matches 8 bases. In DNA form, the CDR3 reads TGTGCCAGCAGCTTATTCAGGGGGCAAAACTATGGCTACACCTTC. It codes for CASSLFRGQNYGYTF. Looking up the rest from reference TRBV11-3 and TRBJ1-2 gives the full variable domain: EAGVVQSPRYKIIEKKQPVAFWCNPISGHNTLYWYLQNLGQGPELLIRYENEEAVDDSQLPKDRFSAERLKGVDSTLKIQPAELGDSAVYLCASSLFRGQNYGYTFGSGTRLTVV.